The source of this TCR beta chain is a study of T cells in Graves' hyperthyroidism and ophthalmopathy. TCR beta CDR3 sequences were amplified from RNA transcripts. A first-round RT-PCR of the TCR CDR3 used the HTBI primer set. TCRdb processed the multiplex PCR reads anew with MiXCR; each CDR3 protein has one entry. Of roughly 360,000 distinct CDR3 sequences listed, roughly 12% were seen once; the top ten hold 20%. Germline CDR1 and CDR2: DFQATT and SNEGSKA (reference sequence). This CDR3 contains 15 residues. Trimming removed 0 bases from V and 1 base from J; junction bases left unmatched: 5. The sequenced sample consisted of blood. The rearrangement uses TRBV20-1 and TRBJ2-5, with TRBD1 matching 7 bases. The clonotype originates from a man aged 25-45 years with Graves' hyperthyroidism that later progressed to Graves' ophthalmopathy. CDR3 in amino acids: CSARDRYRGQETQYF. CDR3 nucleotides: TGCAGTGCTAGAGATCGGTACAGGGGCCAAGAGACCCAGTACTTC.